The T cell receptor beta chain described here comes from a study of control samples from healthy donors and cancer patients (dated by TCRdb to 2020 to 2021). For this clone: Its antigen remains undetermined. There are no base qualities to consult, and no much larger clone falls within one base.

Trimmed from V: 0 bases; trimmed from J: 1 base; junction bases lacking a gene match: 12. The CDR3 goes from the cysteine to the phenylalanine over 19 residues. This entry keeps only the CDR3 DNA: 57 bases, framed from base 1. From the germline V gene, CDR1 is SGHRS and CDR2 is YFSETQ. Libraries came from the immunoSEQ multiplex PCR assay. TCRdb limited this immuneACCESS table to in-frame rearrangements with V and J called. A share of clones is missing; checked studies link under half to unresolved V genes, and the rest is unexplained. Within this sample are 69,000 or so clones, with about 95% of them counted one time only. Under 3.5% of the sample comes from the top ten.

This sequence uses TRBV5-1 and TRBJ2-5, and 10 junction bases match TRBD1. The clonotype was recovered from a woman in her twenties or thirties in good health. Sequencing input: blood. The DNA sequence is TGCGCCAGCAGCTTGGGTAGGACAGGGGGACCCATCGGCCAAGAGACCCAGTACTTC. Its protein is CASSLGRTGGPIGQETQYF.